This T cell receptor beta chain was recovered during a study of Ad26.COV2.S vaccination and SARS-CoV-2 variants. Whole-study results and caveats: Measurements of TCR breadth and depth may have given underestimates of the total T cell responses.

Sequenced by immunoSEQ multiplex PCR; TCRdb stores in-frame clones only, minus some. This table has fewer than 400,000 clones, about 85% appearing once. With regard to this clone: The antigen is not known.

Documented treatment: around 19 received Ad26.COV2.S at low or high dose, single or two shots; roughly five received placebo; per-sample allocation not given. Following the first vaccine or placebo injection, samples were taken on day 63. The sample was peripheral blood, taken in a trial of Ad26.COV2.S vaccine versus placebo. This clonotype originated in a person between 18 and 65 years old who received the Ad26.COV2.S COVID-19 vaccine or a placebo.

CDR3 nucleotide sequence: TGTGCCAGCAGCGCTGACAGGGTGAGCGACGAGCAGTACTTC. As protein: CASSADRVSDEQYF. The chain employs TRBV2 and TRBJ2-7; 7 nucleotides line up with TRBD1. The length of the CDR3 is 14 residues. Germline V gene lookup returns CDR1 SNHLY and CDR2 FYNNEI. Trimming took 6 bases from V and 5 from J; bases not matched to a gene: 10.